What follows are 27 T cell receptor beta chains derived from one specimen sequenced in a study of CD8+ T cells in alopecia areata. It was cDNA, reverse transcribed from extracted RNA, that served as the sequencing template. Generated by immunoSEQ multiplex PCR, the TCRdb table keeps only in-frame clones and is missing some. This table holds more than 95,000 clones, 41% found once. The sequenced sample consisted of CD4+ T cells sorted from blood. These receptor sequences come from a human donor with alopecia areata.

This clone was counted once. This rearrangement joins TRBV27 to TRBJ1-1, with 7 bases aligning to TRBD1. The CDR3 runs to 17 residues. With 2 bases clipped from V and 4 bases from J, the junction kept 13 bases outside the gene matches. CDR1 is MNHEY and CDR2 is SMNVEV in the germline V gene (reference sequence). The CDR3 DNA follows: TGTGCCAGCAGTTTAAACAGGGGAGGGAGATCTGGCACTGAAGCTTTCTTT. It translates to CASSLNRGGRSGTEAFF.

The chain links TRBV5-4 to TRBJ1-2; D uncertain. Germline V CDR1 and CDR2: SGHNT, YYREEE (reference sequence). V was shortened by 1 base and J by 5 bases, with 12 bases between the two germline ends. The CDR3 has 14 residues. The DNA for the CDR3 is TGTGCCAGCAGCTTGTTGCCGGAACCATATGGCTACACCTTC. It specifies CASSLLPEPYGYTF.

The chain uses TRBV4-1 and TRBJ1-6; 7 positions match TRBD1. The CDR3 extends over 16 amino acids. V was clipped by 0 bases and J by 7 bases; unmatched bases: 6. The germline gives CDR1 MGHRA, CDR2 YSYEKL. DNA for the CDR3: TGCGCCAGCAGCCAAGATGGACAGGAGGGGAATTCACCCCTCCACTTT. The encoded protein is CASSQDGQEGNSPLHF.

CDR3 in amino acids: CASSQDWRGVGNIQYF. As DNA, the CDR3 is TGTGCCAGCAGCCAAGATTGGAGGGGGGTGGGAAACATTCAGTACTTC. This chain connects TRBV4-2 to TRBJ2-4; D might be TRBD1 or TRBD2, each matching 6 bases. CDR3 length: 16 residues. With 0 bases removed from V and 6 bases from J, the gap between germline ends came to 15 bases. In germline, CDR1 is LGHNA, CDR2 YNFKEQ.

V gene TRBV18 combines with J gene TRBJ2-3, with D maybe TRBD2 (5 bases). Per germline, CDR1 KGHSH and CDR2 LQKENI. Trimming cost V 4 bases and J 2 bases, with 10 bases left between them. This CDR3 region has 14 residues. In DNA form, the CDR3 reads TGTGCCAGCTCACAGGGAGCCGTCACAGATACGCAGTATTTT. Protein product: CASSQGAVTDTQYF.

This clone was observed a handful of times. V and J are TRBV6-5 and TRBJ2-5; 9 bases fit TRBD2. V lost 4 bases to trimming and J lost 4 bases; unmatched junction nucleotides: 10. The CDR3 spans 16 residues. Per the germline V gene, CDR1 is MNHEY and CDR2 is SVGAGI. CDR3 amino acids: CASSSAGGGLTETQYF. In nucleotides, the CDR3 is TGTGCCAGCAGTTCAGCGGGGGGCGGGTTAACAGAGACCCAGTACTTC.

There are a few counts of this clone. V usage is TRBV18 and J usage is TRBJ1-1; D possibly corresponds to TRBD1 (6 bases). The CDR3 loop spans 15 amino acids. V was shortened by 2 bases and J by 5 bases, with 15 bases between the two germline ends. Germline values: CDR1 KGHSH, CDR2 LQKENI. CDR3 nucleotides: TGTGCCAGCTCACCAAAGGCAGGGGAGGTAACTGAAGCTTTCTTT. Protein: CASSPKAGEVTEAFF.

CDR3 sequence (DNA): TGCGCCAGCAGGACCGGGACAGGGGGCGAGAGGAATCAGCCCCAGCATTTT. Translation: CASRTGTGGERNQPQHF. The V call is TRBV23-1, the J call TRBJ1-5, with TRBD1 matching over 12 bases. TRBV23-1 is identified as an open reading frame with a role that is uncertain. Losses at the gene ends were 6 bases for V and 4 bases for J; bases not matched to a gene: 10. The CDR3 covers 17 residues.

The J gene is TRBJ2-2, the V gene TRBV27; tentative D call: TRBD1 (6 bases). Trimming removed 6 bases at V and 4 bases at J, with 12 bases between. The germline gives CDR1 MNHEY, CDR2 SMNVEV (reference sequence). The CDR3 spans 14 residues. Written as DNA, the CDR3 is TGTGCCAGCAGCGATAACAGGGTCACCGGGGAGCTGTTTTTT. This translates into CASSDNRVTGELFF.

J is TRBJ2-6 and V is TRBV18; D assignment may be TRBD1 or TRBD2 (5 bases each). The germline V and J ends were trimmed by 0 bases and 4 bases, with 10 bases remaining between them. The CDR3 loop spans 16 amino acids. CDR1 KGHSH and CDR2 LQKENI come from the germline V gene. CDR3 sequence: CASSPPRGTGANVLTF. CDR3 bases: TGTGCCAGCTCACCACCTCGGGGCACGGGGGCCAACGTCCTGACTTTC.

V gene TRBV11-3 combines with J gene TRBJ2-1; TRBD2 matches at 8 bases. Germline values: CDR1 SGHNT, CDR2 YENEEA. CDR3 length equals 15 residues. V dropped 2 bases and J dropped 4; count of bases not matched to a gene: 4. DNA for the CDR3: TGTGCCAGCAGCTTAAGTAGCGGGATGTACAATGAGCAGTTCTTC. This encodes CASSLSSGMYNEQFF.

The rearrangement joins TRBV30 to TRBJ2-5; TRBD1 is a possible D gene (5 bases). The DNA matches TRBJ2-7 better at its end, which makes the J call doubtful. CDR3 length: 14 residues. Germline loops: CDR1 GTSNPN, CDR2 SVGIG (reference sequence). CDR3 amino acids: CAWSVDSRTYEQYF. CDR3 nucleotides: TGTGCCTGGAGTGTCGACAGCCGTACCTACGAGCAGTACTTC.

The sample holds a few counts of this clone. The V call is TRBV7-9, the J call TRBJ1-1, with D hard to call. This CDR3 comprises 16 residues. Looked up from germline, CDR1 is SEHNR and CDR2 is FQNEAQ (reference sequence). Trimming stripped 0 bases from V and 0 bases from J, with 11 bases between. For the CDR3, the DNA is TGTGCCAGCAGCTTAGCGCAGACCCAAGTGAACACTGAAGCTTTCTTT. Residues: CASSLAQTQVNTEAFF.

This CDR3 reads CASSYAGQGEYEQYF. CDR3 coding DNA: TGTGCCAGCAGTTACGCCGGACAGGGAGAATACGAGCAGTACTTC. This rearrangement joins TRBV6-5 to TRBJ2-7; 8 positions match TRBD1. The CDR3 covers 15 residues. V shed 2 bases, J shed 4 bases, and the junction held 7 bases outside the gene matches. From germline, CDR1 is MNHEY and CDR2 SVGAGI.

The gene calls are TRBV30 and TRBJ2-1; 13 nucleotides line up with TRBD2. V lost 2 bases, J lost 0 bases, and 16 bases stayed unmatched. The CDR3 is 21 amino acids. Germline V gene sequence: CDR1 GTSNPN, CDR2 SVGIG (reference sequence). Here the CDR3 reads CAWSQGARTSGGLSSYNEQFF. Written as DNA, the CDR3 is TGTGCCTGGAGTCAAGGGGCTCGGACTAGCGGGGGATTGAGCTCCTACAATGAGCAGTTCTTC.

This clone has a handful of counts. The chain is built from TRBV4-3 and TRBJ1-6, with a possible D match to TRBD1 (5 bases). The CDR3 is made up of 16 amino acids. Germline-derived CDR1 and CDR2 are LGHNA and YSLEER. V gave up 1 base and J gave up 0 bases, with 7 bases separating them. The CDR3 spells CASSQAQGSYNSPLHF. DNA for the CDR3: TGCGCCAGCAGCCAAGCGCAGGGCTCCTATAATTCACCCCTCCACTTT.

The chain links TRBV11-2 to TRBJ2-5, with D uncertain. This CDR3 comprises 16 residues. V gave up 1 base and J gave up 1 base, with 13 bases separating them. Germline V gene sequence: CDR1 SGHAT, CDR2 FQNNGV. The CDR3 loop is CASSLVFTGPQETQYF. CDR3 in DNA: TGTGCCAGCAGCTTAGTATTCACGGGTCCCCAAGAGACCCAGTACTTC.

This clone was detected a few times. This rearrangement joins TRBV2 to TRBJ1-2; D gene uncertain. CDR3 size: 14 residues. The ends were cut back, 3 bases at V and 2 bases at J, with 10 bases in the middle. CDR1 SNHLY and CDR2 FYNNEI come from the germline V gene. The CDR3 nucleotides read TGTGCCAGCAGTGATCAGGCTTCAAACTATGGCTACACCTTC. Amino acids: CASSDQASNYGYTF. Using reference TRBV2 and TRBJ1-2 for the parts outside the CDR3, the full variable domain is EPEVTQTPSHQVTQMGQEVILRCVPISNHLYFYWYRQILGQKVEFLVSFYNNEISEKSEIFDDQFSVERPDGSNFTLKIRSTKLEDSAMYFCASSDQASNYGYTFGSGTRLTVV.

The rearrangement links TRBV7-2 to TRBJ2-3; D perhaps matches TRBD2 (6 bases). Germline V lookup: CDR1 SGHTA, CDR2 FQGNSA. The CDR3 runs 17 residues. The V end was cut by 5 bases, the J end by 2 bases, with 20 bases between. CDR3 in DNA: TGTGCCAGCAGCCCGACCGGGACTCGCCGACCCACAGATACGCAGTATTTT. It translates to CASSPTGTRRPTDTQYF.

The chain employs TRBV29-1 and TRBJ2-4; D gene uncertain. The germline V gene encodes CDR1 SQVTM and CDR2 ANQGSEA. The CDR3 runs to 14 residues. With 4 bases removed from V and 0 bases from J, the gap between germline ends came to 10 bases. CDR3 DNA: TGCAGCGTTGTCCCTAATCTAGCCAAAAACATTCAGTACTTC. Translating it yields CSVVPNLAKNIQYF.

The J gene is TRBJ2-3, the V gene TRBV28; TRBD1 matches at 11 bases. The V segment lost 5 bases and the J segment 4 bases; nucleotides outside the gene matches: 5. The germline V gene has CDR1 MDHEN and CDR2 SYDVKM. The CDR3 has 15 residues. CDR3: CASSTGTGGSDTQYF. DNA for the CDR3: TGTGCCAGCAGTACCGGGACAGGGGGATCAGATACGCAGTATTTT.

The V and J genes are TRBV25-1 and TRBJ1-1, with a tentative D call TRBD1 (5 bases). The CDR3 loop spans 13 amino acids. The V gene lost 1 base and the J gene lost 11 bases, with 14 bases spanning the gap. Per germline, CDR1 MGHDK and CDR2 SYGVNS. This CDR3 reads CASSESGRRNAFF. The CDR3, as DNA: TGTGCCAGCAGTGAATCAGGGAGGAGGAACGCTTTCTTT.

The table lists this clone with a few counts. The CDR3 loop reads CASSSTRQTEAFF. The CDR3 bases are TGTGCCAGCAGCTCGACCCGACAAACTGAAGCTTTCTTT. The rearrangement joins TRBV7-2 to TRBJ1-1; D not certain. The germline CDR1 and CDR2 sequences are SGHTA and FQGNSA. The CDR3 consists of 13 residues. Trimming stripped 4 bases from V and 5 bases from J, with 11 bases between.

The rearrangement joins TRBV6-1 to TRBJ2-7, with TRBD2 identical over 9 bases. Trimming at V came to 1 base and at J to 5 bases, leaving 12 bases not matched to a gene. The CDR3 spans 17 residues. Per germline, CDR1 MNHNS and CDR2 SASEGT. For the CDR3, the DNA is TGTGCCAGCAGTGAAGGCGCGGGAGGGGGTGCCCCGAACGAGCAGTACTTC. As protein: CASSEGAGGGAPNEQYF.

The CDR3 DNA follows: TGTGCCAGCAGCAATAATTATGGCTACACCTTC. Its translation: CASSNNYGYTF. The chain recombines TRBV6-5 with TRBJ1-2; no reliable D call. The CDR3 runs 11 residues. Germline V lookup: CDR1 MNHEY, CDR2 SVGAGI. The V and J ends lost 6 bases and 5 bases respectively, with 7 bases between them.

The chain combines TRBV5-1 with TRBJ1-2; a weak D match, TRBD1 (5 bases). In germline, CDR1 is SGHRS, CDR2 YFSETQ. This CDR3 region has 14 residues. V shed 1 base and J shed 7 bases, with 14 bases lying between them. The CDR3 loop reads CASSLSVSGLGYTF. The CDR3 coding sequence is TGCGCCAGCAGCTTGTCGGTTTCGGGGCTTGGCTACACCTTC.

This clone appeared a few times. The sample holds other DNA sequences that translate to the same CDR3. The genes are TRBV29-1 and TRBJ2-5; D may correspond to TRBD1 or TRBD2 (5 bases each). Germline V CDR1 and CDR2: SQVTM, ANQGSEA. The ends were cut back, 3 bases at V and 4 bases at J, with 6 bases in the middle. This CDR3 has 11 amino acids. This chain's CDR3 is CSVERGETQYF. The CDR3 DNA reads as TGCAGCGTTGAGAGGGGAGAGACCCAGTACTTC.